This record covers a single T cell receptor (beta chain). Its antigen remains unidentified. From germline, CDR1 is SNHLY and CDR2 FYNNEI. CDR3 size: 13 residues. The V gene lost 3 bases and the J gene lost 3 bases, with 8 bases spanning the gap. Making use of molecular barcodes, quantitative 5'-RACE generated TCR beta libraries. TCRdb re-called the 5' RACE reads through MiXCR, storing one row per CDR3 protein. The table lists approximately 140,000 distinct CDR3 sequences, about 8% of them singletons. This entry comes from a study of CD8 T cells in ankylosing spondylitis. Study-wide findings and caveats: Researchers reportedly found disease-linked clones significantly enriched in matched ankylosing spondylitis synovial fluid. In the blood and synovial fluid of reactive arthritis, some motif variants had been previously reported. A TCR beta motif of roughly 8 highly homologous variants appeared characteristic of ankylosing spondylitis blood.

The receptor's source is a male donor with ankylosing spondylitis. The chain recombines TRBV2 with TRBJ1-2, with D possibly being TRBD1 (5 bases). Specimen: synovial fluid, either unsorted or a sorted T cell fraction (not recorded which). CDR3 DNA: TGTGCCAGCAGTGATCGGGGGGACTATGGCTACACCTTC. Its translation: CASSDRGDYGYTF.